This is a list of T cell receptor beta chains from one sample in a study of blood T cell repertoires in COVID-19. Measured with immunoSEQ multiplex PCR; TCRdb has only the in-frame clones, and not every one. Of about 40,000 clones in the sample, 75% to 90% were seen once. Specimen: peripheral blood. All receptors derive from a woman between 65 and 79 years old with acute or convalescent COVID-19. The CDR3 runs from the conserved cysteine through the conserved F or W. Fields, in order: J gene, D gene, V gene, clone size, CDR3 DNA, CDR3 protein. D genes are given only for firm matches. The size entry is marked missing in some rows and otherwise reads once, few, many or a size class.

J: TRBJ2-3
D: .
V: TRBV28
size: .
DNA: TGTGCCAGCAGTTTGGACACCACAGATACGCAGTATTTT
CDR3: CASSLDTTDTQYF

J: TRBJ1-1
D: .
V: TRBV6-4
size: .
DNA: TGTGCCAGCAGTGTACAGGGGAACACTGAAGCTTTCTTT
CDR3: CASSVQGNTEAFF

J: TRBJ1-3
D: .
V: TRBV6-2/TRBV6-3
size: .
DNA: TGTGCCAGCAGCCAACGTCCAGGGGACTCTGGAAACACCATATATTTT
CDR3: CASSQRPGDSGNTIYF

J: TRBJ2-5
D: .
V: TRBV7-2
size: .
DNA: TGTGCCAGCAGCTCTGCCGGTCTCCAAGAGACCCAGTACTTC
CDR3: CASSSAGLQETQYF

J: TRBJ1-1
D: TRBD1
V: TRBV16
size: .
DNA: TGTGCCAGCAGCCGAACAGGGGGTCTTATGAACACTGAAGCTTTCTTT
CDR3: CASSRTGGLMNTEAFF

J: TRBJ2-3
D: .
V: TRBV6-2/TRBV6-3
size: .
DNA: TGTGCCAGCAGCCCCTATCTTATCCCCACAGATACGCAGTATTTT
CDR3: CASSPYLIPTDTQYF

J: TRBJ2-5
D: TRBD2
V: TRBV19
size: .
DNA: TGTGCCAGTACGTGGGGGGGTAAGGGAGAGACCCAGTACTTC
CDR3: CASTWGGKGETQYF

J: TRBJ2-1
D: TRBD2
V: TRBV7-9
size: .
DNA: TGTGCCAGCAGCCCCCTTCTAGCGGAGGGGAGCTCCTACAATGAGCAGTTCTTC
CDR3: CASSPLLAEGSSYNEQFF

J: TRBJ2-1
D: TRBD2
V: TRBV13
size: .
DNA: TGTGCCAGCAGCTTAGGCAACAGCGGGGTTTCCTACAATGAGCAGTTCTTC
CDR3: CASSLGNSGVSYNEQFF

J: TRBJ1-4
D: TRBD1
V: TRBV5-5
size: .
DNA: TGTGCCAGCAGCTTGGGGGCCGGGACAGGGCGAGAAAAACTGTTTTTT
CDR3: CASSLGAGTGREKLFF

J: TRBJ1-5
D: .
V: TRBV5-6
size: .
DNA: TGTGCCAGCAGCCGTCCGGGGAGCAATCAGCCCCAGCATTTT
CDR3: CASSRPGSNQPQHF

J: TRBJ2-1
D: .
V: TRBV9
size: once
DNA: TGTGCCAGCAGCGTCCTCGGGGAATCATACAATGAGCAGTTCTTC
CDR3: CASSVLGESYNEQFF

J: TRBJ2-1
D: .
V: TRBV18
size: .
DNA: TGTGCCAGCTCACCAAGCCTAGATCACAATGAGCAGTTCTTC
CDR3: CASSPSLDHNEQFF

J: TRBJ1-2
D: TRBD1
V: TRBV7-2
size: .
DNA: TGTGCCAGCAGCTTAGCAGGGACAGCCTATGGCTACACCTTC
CDR3: CASSLAGTAYGYTF

J: TRBJ2-3
D: TRBD1
V: TRBV28
size: .
DNA: TGTGCCAGCAGTTTATCATTCCAGGGGGCAGATACGCAGTATTTT
CDR3: CASSLSFQGADTQYF

J: TRBJ2-3
D: TRBD2
V: TRBV29-1
size: .
DNA: TGCAGCGTGGCCGGGACTAGCGGGAGTACGACGGCAGATACGCAGTATTTT
CDR3: CSVAGTSGSTTADTQYF

J: TRBJ2-1
D: TRBD2
V: TRBV5-4
size: .
DNA: TGTGCCAGCAGCTCCGATAGCGGGGGGAACTCCTACAATGAGCAGTTCTTC
CDR3: CASSSDSGGNSYNEQFF

J: TRBJ2-5
D: TRBD2
V: TRBV7-2
size: .
DNA: TGTGCCAGCAGCTTAGGGGTGACTAGCGGGGGGGCCGGTGAGACCCAGTACTTC
CDR3: CASSLGVTSGGAGETQYF

J: TRBJ2-5
D: .
V: TRBV18
size: .
DNA: TGTGCCAGCTCACTCTCGGCGGGATCGGGGGAGACCCAGTACTTC
CDR3: CASSLSAGSGETQYF

J: TRBJ2-3
D: TRBD1
V: TRBV2
size: once
DNA: TGTGCCAGCAATGGACAGGGGGCTAGCACAGATACGCAGTATTTT
CDR3: CASNGQGASTDTQYF

J: TRBJ2-1
D: TRBD2
V: TRBV18
size: .
DNA: TGTGCCAGCTCACCAATATCAGCTAGCGGAAACAATGAGCAGTTCTTC
CDR3: CASSPISASGNNEQFF

J: TRBJ1-1
D: .
V: TRBV4-3
size: once
DNA: TGCGCCAGCAGCCAAGAAGGGGTGTGGGCAGATGAAGCTTTCTTT
CDR3: CASSQEGVWADEAFF

J: TRBJ2-3
D: TRBD1
V: TRBV6-6
size: .
DNA: TGTGCCAGCAGTCGACAGGGGGGTGGCACAGATACGCAGTATTTT
CDR3: CASSRQGGGTDTQYF

J: TRBJ1-5
D: .
V: TRBV19
size: .
DNA: TGTGCCAGTAGTACAGGACAGCCACATAGCAATCAGCCCCAGCATTTT
CDR3: CASSTGQPHSNQPQHF

J: TRBJ2-1
D: TRBD2
V: TRBV4-3
size: .
DNA: TGCGCCAGCAGCCTTAGCGGGGGGGCCGATTGGAATGAGCAGTTCTTC
CDR3: CASSLSGGADWNEQFF

J: TRBJ2-1
D: .
V: TRBV28
size: .
DNA: TGTGCCAGCAGTTTGCTGACCTCCCGGGTGAGCAGCGACAATGAGCAGTTCTTC
CDR3: CASSLLTSRVSSDNEQFF

J: TRBJ1-2
D: .
V: TRBV7-8
size: once
DNA: TGTGCCAGCAGCTTAGACTACCGCTATGGCTACACCTTC
CDR3: CASSLDYRYGYTF

J: TRBJ2-1
D: TRBD2
V: TRBV11-3
size: .
DNA: TGTGCCAGCAGCTTATTAGCGGGACTAAATGAGCAGTTCTTC
CDR3: CASSLLAGLNEQFF

J: TRBJ1-1
D: TRBD1
V: TRBV7-9
size: .
DNA: TGTGCCACAACGGGACAGGGGAACACTGAAGCTTTCTTT
CDR3: CATTGQGNTEAFF

J: TRBJ2-1
D: TRBD2
V: TRBV7-3
size: .
DNA: TGTGCCAGCAGCATTAGCGGGAGTGGCTACAATGAGCAGTTCTTC
CDR3: CASSISGSGYNEQFF

J: TRBJ2-1
D: .
V: TRBV7-9
size: medium-sized
DNA: TGTGCCAGCCATAGCGCCAGCTCCTACAATGAGCAGTTCTTC
CDR3: CASHSASSYNEQFF

J: TRBJ2-3
D: .
V: TRBV12-3/TRBV12-4
size: .
DNA: TGTGCCAGCAGTGGGGGAGGAGATACGCAGTATTTT
CDR3: CASSGGGDTQYF

J: TRBJ2-1
D: TRBD1
V: TRBV5-1
size: .
DNA: TGCGCCAGCAGCGAGACGACAGGGTCCTACAATGAGCAGTTCTTC
CDR3: CASSETTGSYNEQFF

J: TRBJ2-1
D: TRBD2
V: TRBV7-3
size: .
DNA: TGTGCCAGCAGCCTACTAGCGGGGAGTGAGGGTGAGCAGTTCTTC
CDR3: CASSLLAGSEGEQFF

J: TRBJ1-5
D: .
V: TRBV10-3
size: .
DNA: TGTGCCATCAGTGAGTTCGGGACACCTAATCAGCCCCAGCATTTT
CDR3: CAISEFGTPNQPQHF

J: TRBJ1-6
D: TRBD1
V: TRBV7-8
size: .
DNA: TGTGCCAGCAGCAGTGGACAGGCGTATAATTCACCCCTCCACTTT
CDR3: CASSSGQAYNSPLHF

J: TRBJ2-3
D: TRBD1
V: TRBV7-2
size: few
DNA: TGTGCCAGCAGCCATCGGACAGGGGGCTACACAGATACGCAGTATTTT
CDR3: CASSHRTGGYTDTQYF

J: TRBJ2-3
D: TRBD2
V: TRBV12-5
size: .
DNA: TGTGCTAGTGGTTACAAATTAGCGGGAGGGGGGGATACGCAGTATTTT
CDR3: CASGYKLAGGGDTQYF

J: TRBJ1-2
D: .
V: TRBV18
size: .
DNA: TGTGCCAGCTCACCGGGGCCGCCAAACTATGGCTACACCTTC
CDR3: CASSPGPPNYGYTF

J: TRBJ2-2
D: TRBD1
V: TRBV11-2
size: .
DNA: TGTGCCAGCAGCTTCTTCAGGGGGATCGGGGAGCTGTTTTTT
CDR3: CASSFFRGIGELFF

J: TRBJ2-1
D: TRBD2
V: TRBV7-6
size: .
DNA: TGTGCCAGCAGCTTAGGTAGTAGCGGGGGCCCCATAAGCTCCTACAATGAGCAGTTCTTC
CDR3: CASSLGSSGGPISSYNEQFF

J: TRBJ2-1
D: TRBD2
V: TRBV29-1
size: .
DNA: TGCAGCGTTTACGGACTAGCGAACACTACCTACAATGAGCAGTTCTTC
CDR3: CSVYGLANTTYNEQFF

J: TRBJ2-6
D: .
V: TRBV14
size: few
DNA: TGTGCCAGCAGCCAAGTGATACGGTCTGGGGCCAACGTCCTGACTTTC
CDR3: CASSQVIRSGANVLTF

J: TRBJ2-3
D: .
V: TRBV19
size: .
DNA: TGTGCCAGTAGTAACAGGGAATATAGCACAGATACGCAGTATTTT
CDR3: CASSNREYSTDTQYF

J: TRBJ2-3
D: .
V: TRBV4-2
size: .
DNA: TGTGCCAGCAGCCAAGGAGCGGCTAGCACAGATACGCAGTATTTT
CDR3: CASSQGAASTDTQYF

J: TRBJ2-1
D: TRBD2
V: TRBV19
size: .
DNA: TGTGCCAGTAGTATAGTGGGACTAGCGGGAAATGAGCAGTTCTTC
CDR3: CASSIVGLAGNEQFF

J: TRBJ1-1
D: .
V: TRBV7-9
size: few
DNA: TGTGCCAGCAGCTTCCAGGTCGGTAACACTGAAGCTTTCTTT
CDR3: CASSFQVGNTEAFF

J: TRBJ2-1
D: TRBD2
V: TRBV20-1
size: .
DNA: TGCAGGGCGACTAGCGGTCATGAGCAGTTCTTC
CDR3: CRATSGHEQFF

J: TRBJ1-2
D: .
V: TRBV7-2
size: .
DNA: TGTGCCAGCAGCTTAGGGCAGGGTGACTATGGCTACACCTTC
CDR3: CASSLGQGDYGYTF

J: TRBJ1-1
D: TRBD1
V: TRBV19
size: .
DNA: TGTGCCAGTAGTCGATGGGGGGACAGCCCGAACACTGAAGCTTTCTTT
CDR3: CASSRWGDSPNTEAFF

J: TRBJ2-3
D: TRBD2
V: TRBV24-1
size: .
DNA: TGTGCCACCAGTAGCGGGACTATCACAGATACGCAGTATTTT
CDR3: CATSSGTITDTQYF

J: TRBJ1-1
D: .
V: TRBV4-2
size: .
DNA: TGTGCCAGCAGCCAAGGTTTGGGCGACTATGAAGCTTTCTTT
CDR3: CASSQGLGDYEAFF

J: TRBJ2-3
D: .
V: TRBV7-3
size: once
DNA: TGTGCCAGCAGTCCCCGAGGCACAGATACGCAGTATTTT
CDR3: CASSPRGTDTQYF

J: TRBJ2-1
D: TRBD2
V: TRBV11-2
size: few
DNA: TGTGCCAGCAGCTTAGTACCAGCGGGAGGTCAATACAATGAGCAGTTCTTC
CDR3: CASSLVPAGGQYNEQFF

J: TRBJ1-5
D: .
V: TRBV6-5
size: .
DNA: TGTGCCAGCGGGAGGGCAGGGTTTGATCAGCCCCAGCATTTT
CDR3: CASGRAGFDQPQHF

J: TRBJ2-3
D: TRBD1
V: TRBV19
size: .
DNA: TGTGCCAGTCGACCGGGACAGAGCACAGATACGCAGTATTTT
CDR3: CASRPGQSTDTQYF

J: TRBJ1-2
D: .
V: TRBV28
size: .
DNA: TGTGCCAGCACCCTCGACAGTCCTAACTATGGCTACACCTTC
CDR3: CASTLDSPNYGYTF

J: TRBJ2-6
D: .
V: TRBV5-1
size: once
DNA: TGCGCCAGCAGAACGTCCGGACTCTCTGGGGCCAACGTCCTGACTTTC
CDR3: CASRTSGLSGANVLTF

J: TRBJ2-5
D: .
V: TRBV9
size: .
DNA: TGTGCCAGCACCCTGGGGAGGTTTCCAGCCGGGGAGACCCAGTACTTC
CDR3: CASTLGRFPAGETQYF